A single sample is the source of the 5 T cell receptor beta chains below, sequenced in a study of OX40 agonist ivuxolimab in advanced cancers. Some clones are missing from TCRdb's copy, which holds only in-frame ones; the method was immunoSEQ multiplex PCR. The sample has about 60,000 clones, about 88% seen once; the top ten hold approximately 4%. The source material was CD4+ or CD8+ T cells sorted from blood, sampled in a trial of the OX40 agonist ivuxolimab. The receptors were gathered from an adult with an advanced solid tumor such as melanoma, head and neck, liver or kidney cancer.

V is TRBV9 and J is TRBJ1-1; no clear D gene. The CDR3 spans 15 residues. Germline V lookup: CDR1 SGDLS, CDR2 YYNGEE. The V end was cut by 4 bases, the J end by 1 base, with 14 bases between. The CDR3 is CASSSQAFPNTEAFF. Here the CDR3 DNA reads TGTGCCAGCAGCTCGCAGGCGTTTCCGAACACTGAAGCTTTCTTT.

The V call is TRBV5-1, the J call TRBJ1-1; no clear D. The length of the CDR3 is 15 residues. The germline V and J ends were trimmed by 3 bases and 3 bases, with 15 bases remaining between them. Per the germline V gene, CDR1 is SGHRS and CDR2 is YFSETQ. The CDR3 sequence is CASSWRHGVDTEAFF. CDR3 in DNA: TGCGCCAGCAGCTGGCGTCATGGGGTGGACACTGAAGCTTTCTTT. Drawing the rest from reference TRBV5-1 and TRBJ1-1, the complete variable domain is KAGVTQTPRYLIKTRGQQVTLSCSPISGHRSVSWYQQTPGQGLQFLFEYFSETQRNKGNFPGRFSGRQFSNSRSEMNVSTLELGDSALYLCASSWRHGVDTEAFFGQGTRLTVV.

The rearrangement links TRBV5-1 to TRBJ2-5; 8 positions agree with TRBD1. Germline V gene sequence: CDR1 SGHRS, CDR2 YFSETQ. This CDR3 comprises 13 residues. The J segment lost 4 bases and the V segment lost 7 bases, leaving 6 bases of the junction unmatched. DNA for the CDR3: TGCGCCAGCGGGACCGGGACAGGAGAGACCCAGTACTTC. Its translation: CASGTGTGETQYF.

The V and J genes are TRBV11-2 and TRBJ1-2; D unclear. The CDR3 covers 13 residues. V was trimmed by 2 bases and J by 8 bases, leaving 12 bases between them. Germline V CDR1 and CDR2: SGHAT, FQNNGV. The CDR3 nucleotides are TGTGCCAGCAGCTTACCCAGATCGCGAGGCTACACCTTC. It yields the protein CASSLPRSRGYTF.

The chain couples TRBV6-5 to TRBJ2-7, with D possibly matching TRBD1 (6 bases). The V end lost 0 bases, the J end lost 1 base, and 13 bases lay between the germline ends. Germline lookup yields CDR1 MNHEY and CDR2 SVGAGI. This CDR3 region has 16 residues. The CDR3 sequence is CASSYSRDTQSYEQYF. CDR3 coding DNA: TGTGCCAGCAGTTACTCGAGGGACACCCAGTCCTACGAGCAGTACTTC.